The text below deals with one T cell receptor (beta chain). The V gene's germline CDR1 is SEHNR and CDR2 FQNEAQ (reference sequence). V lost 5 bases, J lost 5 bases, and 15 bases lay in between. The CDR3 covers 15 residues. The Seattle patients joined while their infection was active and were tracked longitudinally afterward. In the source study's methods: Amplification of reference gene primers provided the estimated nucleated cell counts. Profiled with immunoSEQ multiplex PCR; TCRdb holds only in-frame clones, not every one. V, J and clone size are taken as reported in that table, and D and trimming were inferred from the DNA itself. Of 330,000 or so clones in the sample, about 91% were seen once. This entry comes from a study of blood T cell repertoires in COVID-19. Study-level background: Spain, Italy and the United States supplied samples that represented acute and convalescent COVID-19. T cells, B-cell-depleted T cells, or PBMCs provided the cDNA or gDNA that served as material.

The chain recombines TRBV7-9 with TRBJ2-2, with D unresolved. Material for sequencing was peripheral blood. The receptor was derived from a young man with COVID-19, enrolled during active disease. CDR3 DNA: TGTGCCAGCAGCCCTAAGAGGAGTTCTACCGGGGAGCTGTTTTTT. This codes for CASSPKRSSTGELFF.